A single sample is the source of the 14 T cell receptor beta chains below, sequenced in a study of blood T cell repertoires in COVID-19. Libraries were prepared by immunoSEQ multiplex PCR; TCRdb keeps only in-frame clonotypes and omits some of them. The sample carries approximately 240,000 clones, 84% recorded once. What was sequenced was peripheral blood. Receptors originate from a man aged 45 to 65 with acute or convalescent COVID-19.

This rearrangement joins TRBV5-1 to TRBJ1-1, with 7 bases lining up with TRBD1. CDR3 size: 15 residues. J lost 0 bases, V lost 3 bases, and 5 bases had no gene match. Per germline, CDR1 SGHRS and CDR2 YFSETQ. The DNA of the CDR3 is TGCGCCAGCAGCTATCAGACAGGGATGAACACTGAAGCTTTCTTT. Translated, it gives CASSYQTGMNTEAFF. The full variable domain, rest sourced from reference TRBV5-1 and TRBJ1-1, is KAGVTQTPRYLIKTRGQQVTLSCSPISGHRSVSWYQQTPGQGLQFLFEYFSETQRNKGNFPGRFSGRQFSNSRSEMNVSTLELGDSALYLCASSYQTGMNTEAFFGQGTRLTVV.

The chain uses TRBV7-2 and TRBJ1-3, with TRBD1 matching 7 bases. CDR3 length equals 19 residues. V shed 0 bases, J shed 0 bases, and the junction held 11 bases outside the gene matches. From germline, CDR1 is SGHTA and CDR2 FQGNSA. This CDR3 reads CASSLAPPFGQVSGNTIYF. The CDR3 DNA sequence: TGTGCCAGCAGCTTAGCCCCCCCATTTGGACAGGTCTCTGGAAACACCATATATTTT.

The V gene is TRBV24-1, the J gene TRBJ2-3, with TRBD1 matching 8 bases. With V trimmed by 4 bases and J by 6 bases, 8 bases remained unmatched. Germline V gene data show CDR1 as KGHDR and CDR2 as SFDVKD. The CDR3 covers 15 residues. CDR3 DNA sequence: TGTGCCACCAGTGACTTGACAGGGGTCGGGGATACGCAGTATTTT. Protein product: CATSDLTGVGDTQYF.

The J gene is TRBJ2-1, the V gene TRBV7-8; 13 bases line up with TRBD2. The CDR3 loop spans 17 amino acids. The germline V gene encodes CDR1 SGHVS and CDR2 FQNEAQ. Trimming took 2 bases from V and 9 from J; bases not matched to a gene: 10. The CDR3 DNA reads TGTGCCAGCAGCTTAACATTTCGGACTAGCGGGAGACCTGAGCAGTTCTTC. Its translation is CASSLTFRTSGRPEQFF. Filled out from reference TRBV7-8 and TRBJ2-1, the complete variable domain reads GAGVSQSPRYKVAKRGQDVALRCDPISGHVSLFWYQQALGQGPEFLTYFQNEAQLDKSGLPSDRFFAERPEGSVSTLKIQRTQQEDSAVYLCASSLTFRTSGRPEQFFGPGTRLTVL.

For the CDR3, the DNA is TGTGCCAGCAGTAAGGGCAGGGCCTACGAGCAGTACTTC. Translation: CASSKGRAYEQYF. The chain is built from TRBV25-1 and TRBJ2-7, with D perhaps TRBD1 (5 bases). V was pared by 5 bases and J by 2 bases, with 10 bases between. This CDR3 has 13 amino acids. Germline lookup yields CDR1 MGHDK and CDR2 SYGVNS.

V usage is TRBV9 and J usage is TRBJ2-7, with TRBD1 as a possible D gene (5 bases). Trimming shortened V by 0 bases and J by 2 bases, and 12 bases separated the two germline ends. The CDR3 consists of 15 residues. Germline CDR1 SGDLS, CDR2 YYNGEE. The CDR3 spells CASSVGGDRTYEQYF. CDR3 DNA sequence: TGTGCCAGCAGCGTAGGAGGCGACAGAACCTACGAGCAGTACTTC. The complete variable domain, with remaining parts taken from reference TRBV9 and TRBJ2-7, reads DSGVTQTPKHLITATGQRVTLRCSPRSGDLSVYWYQQSLDQGLQFLIQYYNGEERAKGNILERFSAQQFPDLHSELNLSSLELGDSALYFCASSVGGDRTYEQYFGPGTRLTVT.

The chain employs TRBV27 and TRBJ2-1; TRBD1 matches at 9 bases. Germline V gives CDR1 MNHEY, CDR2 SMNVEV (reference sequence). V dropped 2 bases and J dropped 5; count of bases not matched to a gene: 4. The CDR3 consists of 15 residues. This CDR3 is CASSLRGQGNNEQFF. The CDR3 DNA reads TGTGCCAGCAGTTTACGGGGACAGGGAAACAATGAGCAGTTCTTC.

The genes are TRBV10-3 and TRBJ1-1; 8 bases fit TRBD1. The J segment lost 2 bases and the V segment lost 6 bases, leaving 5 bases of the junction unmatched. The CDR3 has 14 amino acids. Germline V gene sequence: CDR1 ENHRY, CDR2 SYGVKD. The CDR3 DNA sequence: TGTGCCATCAGGAGGGACAGGTCAAACACTGAAGCTTTCTTT. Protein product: CAIRRDRSNTEAFF.

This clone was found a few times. The chain's CDR3 is CASSLNGLKNTEAFF. In DNA, the CDR3 is TGTGCCAGCAGCTTAAATGGACTTAAGAACACTGAAGCTTTCTTT. This chain links TRBV7-3 with TRBJ1-1; D is undetermined. V dropped 1 base and J dropped 1 base, with 10 bases sitting between them. There are 15 residues in the CDR3. The germline CDR1 and CDR2 sequences are SGHTA and FQGTGA.

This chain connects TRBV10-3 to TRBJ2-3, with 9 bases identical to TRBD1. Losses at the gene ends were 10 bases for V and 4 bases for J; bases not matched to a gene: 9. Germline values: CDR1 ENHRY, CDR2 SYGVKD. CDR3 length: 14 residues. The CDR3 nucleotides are TGTGCCACACGTACAGGGGGCGCGTCAGATACGCAGTATTTT. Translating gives CATRTGGASDTQYF.

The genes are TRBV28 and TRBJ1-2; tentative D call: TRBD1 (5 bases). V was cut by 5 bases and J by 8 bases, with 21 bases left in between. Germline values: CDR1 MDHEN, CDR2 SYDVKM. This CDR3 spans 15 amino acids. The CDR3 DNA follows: TGTGCCAGCAGTGCCTCCCTTCAGGGTAGGAGCGGCTACACCTTC. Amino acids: CASSASLQGRSGYTF.

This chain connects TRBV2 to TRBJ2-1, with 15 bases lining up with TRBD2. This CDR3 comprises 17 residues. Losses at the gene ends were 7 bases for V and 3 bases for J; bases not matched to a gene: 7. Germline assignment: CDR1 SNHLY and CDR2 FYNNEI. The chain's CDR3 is CASKTGLAGGFYNEQFF. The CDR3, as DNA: TGTGCCAGCAAAACTGGACTAGCGGGGGGGTTCTACAATGAGCAGTTCTTC.

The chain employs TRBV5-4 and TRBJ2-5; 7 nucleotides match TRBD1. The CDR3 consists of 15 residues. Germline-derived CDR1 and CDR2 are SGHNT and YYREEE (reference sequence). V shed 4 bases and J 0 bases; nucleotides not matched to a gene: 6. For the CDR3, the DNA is TGTGCCAGCAGCCTACAGGGGATTAACCAAGAGACCCAGTACTTC. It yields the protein CASSLQGINQETQYF.

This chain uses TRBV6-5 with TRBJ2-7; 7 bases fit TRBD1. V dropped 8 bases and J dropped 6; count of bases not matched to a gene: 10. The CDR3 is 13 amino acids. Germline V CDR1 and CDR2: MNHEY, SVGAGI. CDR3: CASGQTGRGEQYF. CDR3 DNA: TGTGCCAGCGGACAGACAGGGCGAGGCGAGCAGTACTTC.